The clone carrying this TCR beta chain was counted once. Exclusion applied to patients with autoimmune disease history or systemic immunosuppression. Blood draws occurred at baseline, cycle 4 day 1, and cycle 7 day 1. This sample was included in a study of OX40 agonist ivuxolimab in advanced cancers. About the research overall: Every patient in dose escalation had hepatocellular carcinoma, melanoma, renal cell or head and neck cancer. Those enrolled were about 82% male, with a mean age of approximately 60 years and ages from roughly 20 to 85.

Here immunoSEQ multiplex PCR was the method, and the copy in TCRdb shows in-frame clones only, minus some. This table has approximately 98,000 clones, roughly 80% appearing once. V trimming: 2 bases; J trimming: 7 bases; junction bases outside the gene matches: 7. Germline V gene sequence: CDR1 MNHEY, CDR2 SVGAGI. The CDR3 loop spans 14 amino acids. The sequence came from an adult with an advanced solid tumor such as melanoma, head and neck, liver or kidney cancer. Sample: CD4+ or CD8+ T cells sorted from blood, taken in a trial of the OX40 agonist ivuxolimab. The genes are TRBV6-5 and TRBJ1-2; 7 bases are shared with TRBD1. The CDR3 is CASSYKQGNGGYTF. CDR3 in DNA: TGTGCCAGCAGTTACAAACAGGGGAACGGTGGCTACACCTTC.